This T cell receptor (beta chain) was found in a study of blood T cells in healthy people across ages (dated by TCRdb to 2013 to 2016). Background on the whole study: In model experiments, template switching captured roughly one uniquely barcoded TCR beta cDNA molecule for every two T cells. To track age-related changes in TCR beta repertoire diversity, the study relied on deep sequencing normalized with unique cDNA molecular identifiers. Donors were grouped into four age groups: young (average approximately 16 years), middle-aged (under 40), aged (approximately 67) and long-lived (roughly 80). Donors of different ages were randomly distributed across sequencing lanes to avoid experimental bias. The study analyzed two additional independent replicas of 1 million unique cDNA reads from the same blood draw for two donors, one aged 18 to 29 and one aged 80 or older. What the research found in general, with its limitations: Observed TCR beta diversity per million T cells fell roughly linearly with age, and a significant reduction was already apparent by age around 40. The long-lived group showed more naive CD4+ T cells, fewer expanded clones and increased TCR diversity than the aged group, suggesting age selection. Since profiling was done on bulk unsorted PBMCs, naive and antigen-experienced compartments could not be conclusively compared. Estimates of total diversity based on one million sequenced T cells were regarded as lower bounds and as underestimates. A strong correlation was found between observed TCR beta diversity and the percentage of naive T cells measured by flow cytometry. Because donor CMV infection status was unknown, age-related changes in expanded clonotypes were potentially confounded.

CDR3 length: 16 amino acids, cysteine to phenylalanine. This entry keeps only the CDR3 DNA: 48 bases, framed from base 1. V and J are trimmed by 5 bases and 1 base, and the gene matches miss 9 bases of the junction. Via the germline V gene, CDR1 is KGHSH and CDR2 LQKENI. Receptors were amplified or captured by 5' RACE. Sequencing was performed on an Illumina HiSeq 2500. The second PCR ran for roughly 7 to 12 cycles and used a J-beta primer mix along with a sample-barcoded 5' primer. A template-switch 5' adaptor carrying 12 random nucleotides introduced a unique molecular identifier onto each TCR beta cDNA molecule. Each sample yielded at least 3 million CDR3-containing paired-end reads. The Mint cDNA synthesis kit, primed by a TRBC-specific oligonucleotide, was used to synthesize first-strand cDNA from all RNA. All cDNA was treated with uracil-DNA glycosylase and then went through a first 18-cycle PCR with the universal primers M1SS and BC2_uni_R. The paper's processing steps were these. Normalization of each sample was performed by random selection of 1 million high-quality reads, each carrying a distinct molecular identifier. Reads sharing molecular identifiers were discarded rather than binned into consensus sequences. CDR3 identification, clonotype clustering and error correction used MiTCR with a Q25 quality threshold and the strictest error-elimination algorithm. Lower-bound total TCR beta diversity was estimated with a nonparametric unseen species model using Euler transformation. TCRdb trimmed public reads at Q25 via fastp, called clones via MiXCR and kept in-frame beta chains. Entries that share a CDR3 protein sequence are merged under the most common genes and DNA. Here the V and J calls rest on TCRdb's processing, not on the authors' analysis. The sample data list roughly 1,800,000 distinct CDR3 sequences, and about 49% of these were observed just once. The ten biggest clones cover approximately 2.1% of the sample.

Donors were under 40 systemically healthy Caucasian individuals from Russia aged roughly 6 to 95 years. Each donor gave approximately 9.3 milliliters of peripheral blood, collected into EDTA-treated Vacutainer tubes. Ficoll-Paque density-gradient centrifugation was used to isolate PBMCs, with at least 7 million per sample. Trizol reagent was used to extract total RNA from PBMCs, with at least 6 micrograms per sample. For every donor, an aliquot of PBMCs went through flow cytometry to measure the percentages of naive CD45RAhigh/CD27high T cells. Regarding this clonotype: No antigen is known for it. No much larger clonotype is one base removed from it; base qualities were not supplied.

This receptor was identified in a woman between 40 and 55 years old in good health. Sequenced material: blood. Here the chain combines TRBV18 and TRBJ1-2, with TRBD1 identical over 8 junction bases. DNA sequence: TGTGCCAGCTCATCTACGGGACAGGCGGTTAACTATGGCTACACCTTC. Translation gives CASSSTGQAVNYGYTF.